One TCR beta chain is described in this entry. The table lists this clone with a count of one. There is no known antigen for this receptor. No much larger clone exists at a distance of one base, and base qualities are not known. This sample stems from a study of STAT5B mutations in CD4+ large granular lymphocyte leukemia (dated 2022 in TCRdb). Describing the broader study: Among healthy controls, the CDR3 'QG' motif was associated with a particular HLA allele. Flow cytometry on FACSCanto II or FACSVerse confirmed that purified fractions exceeded 95% purity among lymphocytes. The study compared the TCRbeta repertoires of patients with CD4+ T-cell large granular lymphocyte leukemia against those of healthy blood donors.

TCRbeta rearrangements were sequenced from genomic DNA using the immunoSEQ assay at survey resolution. The authors' analysis ran thus. A lowest detectable productive clonotype frequency of 2.59 x 10-5 was observed in the TCR sequencing data. Only productive TCRbeta rearrangements, defined as complete and in-frame sequences, were included in the analyses. Sample clonality was computed as Simpson clonality in the immunoSEQ Analyzer version 3.0. Based on frequency, clones were grouped as very rare, small, medium, large (1-20%) or hyperexpanded (>20%). Generation probabilities were estimated with OLGA 1.2.3, V-gene circos plots were made with VDJtools, specificities were searched in VDJdb, and CDR3 motifs were identified with GLIPH. The table comes from immuneACCESS by way of TCRdb, which keeps in-frame sequences with V and J called. Part of the clones is missing from these tables; in studies checked, under half for an unresolved V gene and the rest for unknown reasons. V, J and clone size reflect that table, while D and trimming were determined from the DNA. The sample records approximately 24,000 clones, approximately 75% of which are singletons. 0.65% of the sample lies in the top ten.

Study-wide conclusions, independent of this receptor: The main leukemic clonotypes were found to be private to each patient, although 25% of the main leukemic clonotypes were detected at low frequency in the non-leukemic repertoires of other patients. The data were not HLA-matched, and the higher clonality in CD4+ T-LGLL than in CD8+ T-LGLL could be due to the relatively small sample size. TRBV06-family usage was enriched among the top patient clones (8/27) compared with healthy controls (2/35). CD4-sorted patient repertoires appeared more clonal than healthy CD4+ repertoires, and this difference persisted after removing the putative leukemic clones.

The germline V gene yields KGHSH for CDR1 and LQKENI for CDR2. V ends up 2 bases short and J 5 bases short, with an unmatched junction base count of 5. Reading from cysteine to phenylalanine, the CDR3 counts 15 amino acids. Only the CDR3 region is kept as DNA, spanning 45 bases read in frame from base 1. The healthy controls were 37 blood donors, and the buffy coats of these donors were supplied by the Finnish Red Cross blood service. All TCR-sequenced material derived from peripheral blood: patient blood samples and healthy donor buffy coats. Ficoll-Hypaque gradient centrifugation was used to isolate peripheral blood mononuclear cells. CD4+ cells were magnetically purified from the buffy coats of healthy controls. Genomic DNA was extracted with the Gentra Puregene Cell and Tissue kit and quantified on a Qubit 2.0 fluorometer.

The chain employs TRBV18 and TRBJ2-7, with 11 junctional bases fitting TRBD1. Sequenced: CD4+ T cells from blood buffy coats. This receptor was identified in a human donor in good health. The CDR3 sequence is CASSPIGTGGDEQYF. The DNA sequence is given as TGTGCCAGCTCACCAATCGGGACAGGGGGAGACGAGCAGTACTTC.